This TCR beta chain was captured by sequencing in a study of blood T cell repertoires in COVID-19 (dated by TCRdb to the early 2020s). Study-level background: Samples covering the acute and convalescent phases of COVID-19 were provided by collaborators in the United States, Italy and Spain. The material from the prospective study consisted of cDNA or gDNA derived from T cells, B-cell-depleted T cells, or PBMCs. The dataset comprised deeply sampled blood TCRbeta repertoires from subjects exposed to, actively infected with, or recovered from COVID-19. The repertoires were released in a freely available public database intended as a resource for research on the immune response to SARS-CoV-2. The samples were drawn from the first 160 participants of the ongoing ImmuneRACE study and from 950 to 1,500 subjects provided by 6 global collaborators. The sample metadata nearly always contained a de-identified subject ID, COVID-19 status, age in years and sex. Where HLA class I and class II types were available, the types were taken from metadata supplied by the sample provider, not from assay-based typing.

Study-wide conclusions, independent of this receptor: Clinical and demographic metadata were provided uncurated, with the amount varying by source and participant.

Whole blood was collected in K2EDTA tubes by collaborating institutions according to the institutions' own protocols. For TCRbeta analysis, collaborators shipped samples as frozen whole blood, isolated PBMCs, or DNA extracted from either of those sample types. TCRbeta CDR3 regions were amplified from genomic DNA using the immunoSEQ Assay, a bias-controlled multiplex PCR. In the original analysis: Nucleated cell counts per sample were estimated from amplification of reference gene primers within the assay. Sequence reads were collapsed and filtered to measure the absolute abundance of every unique TCRbeta CDR3 rearrangement. For each sample, productive Simpson clonality was calculated by taking the square root of Simpson's diversity index across productive rearrangements. Drawn from immuneACCESS, this table holds only the in-frame rearrangements with V and J called that TCRdb kept. Clones are partly lost; checked studies trace under half to an unresolved V gene and leave the rest unexplained. The V and J calls and the clone size are those of that table, but D and trimming were determined from the DNA. The sample yields 88,000 or so clones; around 85% were counted once. About 4% of the sample goes to the ten largest clones.

As regards this clone: Its recognized antigen is unknown. No much larger clone exists at a distance of one base, and base qualities are not known.

The germline V gene encodes CDR1 MNHEY and CDR2 SVGAGI. The CDR3 holds 12 amino acids from the cysteine to the phenylalanine. The only DNA kept is the CDR3, 36 bases in frame from the first base. The junction shows trimming of 8 bases on V and 3 bases on J, and the gene matches do not reach 0 bases of it. Sequenced material: peripheral blood. This clonotype was obtained from a man aged 60 to 75 with acute or convalescent COVID-19. The receptor chain draws on TRBV6-5 and TRBJ2-3, with 9 bases in between that match TRBD1. The nucleotide sequence is TGTGCCAGCGGACAGGGGACAGATACGCAGTATTTT. This translates into CASGQGTDTQYF.